This is a list of T cell receptor beta chains from one sample in a study of T and B cells in COVID-19 patients. TCRdb reanalysed the multiplex PCR reads using MiXCR and keeps one entry per CDR3 protein. Altogether about 4,600 distinct CDR3 sequences are present, under 30% being singletons, with the ten largest covering roughly 36%. The specimen was blood. The receptors stem from a human donor with active COVID-19. Both conserved end residues are part of each CDR3. Fields, in order: D gene, V gene, clone size, J gene, CDR3 protein, CDR3 DNA. D genes are given only for firm matches. Size is omitted from some rows. Given values are once, few, many or a class for expanded clones.

TRBD1	TRBV19	medium-sized	TRBJ1-4	CASSTRQGTYGELFF	TGTGCCAGTAGTACCCGACAGGGTACCTACGGGGAACTGTTTTTT
TRBD1	TRBV19	medium-sized	TRBJ2-5	CASSIGGQGQTQYF	TGTGCCAGTAGTATAGGGGGACAGGGACAGACCCAGTACTTC
-	TRBV6-5	medium-sized	TRBJ2-1	CASSYSFSGGYNEQFF	TGTGCCAGCAGTTACTCGTTTAGCGGAGGCTACAATGAGCAGTTCTTC
TRBD1	TRBV11-1	-	TRBJ1-2	CASSTEGGGQVNYGYTF	TGTGCCAGCAGCACAGAGGGGGGAGGACAGGTGAACTATGGCTACACCTTC
TRBD1	TRBV7-9	few	TRBJ2-3	CATTGERSTDTQYF	TGTGCCACTACAGGGGAGCGGAGCACAGATACGCAGTATTTT
TRBD1	TRBV5-6	medium-sized	TRBJ1-4	CASSWAGTGRIEKLFF	TGTGCCAGCAGCTGGGCGGGGACAGGGAGAATTGAAAAACTGTTTTTT
TRBD2	TRBV6-2/TRBV6-3	medium-sized	TRBJ2-7	CASSPTSGYEQYF	TGTGCCAGCAGTCCTACTAGCGGCTACGAGCAGTACTTC
TRBD2	TRBV4-3	-	TRBJ2-1	CASSQDSGVLAGDYNEQFF	TGCGCCAGCAGCCAAGATTCGGGGGTACTAGCGGGAGACTACAATGAGCAGTTCTTC
-	TRBV30	-	TRBJ1-2	CAWRPPGDPYGYTF	TGTGCCTGGAGACCTCCAGGGGATCCCTATGGCTACACCTTC
-	TRBV4-3	few	TRBJ1-4	CASSQDRSPGREKLFF	TGCGCCAGCAGCCAAGATCGGTCACCCGGTAGGGAAAAACTGTTTTTT
TRBD2	TRBV7-4	medium-sized	TRBJ2-7	CASTHASGSSYEQYF	TGTGCCAGCACCCACGCCAGCGGGAGCTCCTACGAGCAGTACTTC
TRBD1	TRBV10-3	few	TRBJ2-7	CAISGGDRVNYEQYF	TGTGCCATCAGTGGAGGGGACAGGGTCAACTACGAGCAGTACTTC
-	TRBV18	medium-sized	TRBJ2-2	CASSPLSRQVIYSGELFF	TGTGCCAGCTCACCTCTCAGTAGGCAGGTCATCTACAGCGGGGAGCTGTTTTTT
-	TRBV5-5	medium-sized	TRBJ2-7	CASSLTGGTSYEQYF	TGTGCCAGCAGTTTGACTGGGGGGACCTCCTACGAGCAGTACTTC
TRBD2	TRBV5-6	-	TRBJ2-7	CASSLAGGREQYF	TGTGCCAGCAGCTTAGCGGGAGGTCGAGAGCAGTACTTC
-	TRBV27	medium-sized	TRBJ2-3	CASSRQGIPDTQYF	TGTGCCAGCAGTAGGCAGGGGATTCCAGATACGCAGTATTTT
-	TRBV14	-	TRBJ2-2	CASSQLAFRGASTGELFF	TGTGCCAGCAGCCAATTGGCGTTCCGGGGGGCGAGCACCGGGGAGCTGTTTTTT
-	TRBV19	-	TRBJ2-6	CASRNRATSGANVLTF	TGTGCCAGTAGGAACAGGGCCACCTCTGGGGCCAACGTCCTGACTTTC
-	TRBV11-1	-	TRBJ2-1	CASSLGGGAVYEQFF	TGTGCCAGCAGCTTAGGGGGGGGCGCGGTATATGAGCAGTTCTTC
-	TRBV27	medium-sized	TRBJ1-2	CASSPRAGGYTF	TGTGCCAGCAGTCCACGAGCGGGCGGCTACACCTTC
-	TRBV7-9	-	TRBJ1-5	CASSPPGHSNQPQHF	TGTGCCAGCAGTCCGCCGGGCCATAGCAATCAGCCCCAGCATTTT
TRBD2	TRBV7-2	-	TRBJ2-1	CASSLRTRWNEQFF	TGTGCCAGCAGCCTCCGGACTAGGTGGAATGAGCAGTTCTTC
-	TRBV4-3	-	TRBJ2-7	CASSQVWDGGYEQYF	TGCGCCAGCAGCCAAGTCTGGGATGGAGGCTACGAGCAGTACTTC
-	TRBV20-1	-	TRBJ2-1	CSATSSLAPSYNEQFF	TGCAGTGCTACCTCGTCACTAGCCCCTTCCTACAATGAGCAGTTCTTC
-	TRBV7-9	-	TRBJ1-5	CASSLVSGNQPQHF	TGTGCCAGCAGCTTAGTTTCAGGGAATCAGCCCCAGCATTTT
-	TRBV28	many	TRBJ2-1	CASSLFAGTPSLHNEQFF	TGTGCCAGCAGTTTATTCGCGGGGACTCCCTCGCTGCACAATGAGCAGTTCTTC
TRBD1	TRBV6-2/TRBV6-3	few	TRBJ1-1	CASGQGVMNTEAFF	TGTGCCAGCGGACAGGGAGTCATGAACACTGAAGCTTTCTTT
-	TRBV12-3/TRBV12-4	medium-sized	TRBJ2-1	CASRRPGESGYEQFF	TGTGCCAGCCGACGCCCAGGGGAGTCCGGATATGAGCAGTTCTTC
TRBD2	TRBV12-3/TRBV12-4	medium-sized	TRBJ2-5	CASSFGEGTETQYF	TGTGCCAGCAGTTTTGGGGAGGGGACGGAGACCCAGTACTTC
-	TRBV30	medium-sized	TRBJ1-1	CAWNQVKTQAFF	TGTGCCTGGAACCAGGTCAAAACTCAAGCTTTCTTT
-	TRBV5-1	-	TRBJ2-7	CASSLVLGIYEQYF	TGCGCCAGCAGCTTGGTATTAGGAATCTACGAGCAGTACTTC
-	TRBV30	medium-sized	TRBJ2-5	CAWSSLKTQYF	TGTGCCTGGAGTTCGTTGAAGACCCAGTACTTC
-	TRBV10-3	few	TRBJ1-4	CAISAGENEKLFF	TGTGCCATCAGTGCTGGGGAAAATGAAAAACTGTTTTTT
-	TRBV11-1	-	TRBJ2-1	CASSSVGAAGEQFF	TGTGCCAGCAGCTCCGTGGGGGCCGCCGGGGAGCAGTTCTTC
TRBD2	TRBV6-1	medium-sized	TRBJ2-2	CASRTSGTTGELFF	TGTGCCAGCAGGACTAGCGGGACCACCGGGGAGCTGTTTTTT
TRBD2	TRBV20-1	-	TRBJ2-1	CSARGVRGSSYNEQFF	TGCAGTGCCCGAGGGGTTCGCGGGAGCTCCTACAATGAGCAGTTCTTC
TRBD1	TRBV5-6	-	TRBJ1-2	CASSHGQVNYGYTF	TGTGCCAGCAGCCATGGACAGGTTAACTATGGCTACACCTTC
-	TRBV19	medium-sized	TRBJ2-7	CASKRAQGYEQYF	TGTGCCAGTAAGCGGGCGCAAGGCTACGAGCAGTACTTC
TRBD2	TRBV12-3/TRBV12-4	-	TRBJ2-2	CASSLRSGRNTGELFF	TGTGCCAGCAGTTTACGAAGCGGGAGGAACACCGGGGAGCTGTTTTTT
-	TRBV12-3/TRBV12-4	few	TRBJ1-5	CASSWTVSNQPQHF	TGTGCCAGCAGTTGGACGGTTAGCAATCAGCCCCAGCATTTT
TRBD1	TRBV20-1	few	TRBJ2-2	CSARGLGQGEENTGELFF	TGCAGTGCTAGAGGCCTCGGACAGGGCGAGGAGAACACCGGGGAGCTGTTTTTT